This T cell receptor beta chain came from a study of cytomegalovirus exposure and HLA in healthy donors (dated by TCRdb to 2017 to 2019). At the level of the whole study: An earlier analysis of fewer than 750 of the donors reported around 280 Gb of sequence data and 117 million unique TCR beta sequences obtained from approximately 180 million T cells. An early release that covered roughly 600 HLA-typed donors contained around 300 gigabases of sequencing data and around 85 million unique TCR sequences. Among the roughly 400 genotyped donors, 75% to 90% belonged to the genetic ancestry cluster associated with self-reported Caucasian donors. The study was designed to test whether signatures of past pathogen exposure could be identified by cataloging public T cell receptors. The T cell repertoires of under 700 subjects were profiled by immunosequencing and related to cytomegalovirus serostatus. Along with the roughly 710-subject first cohort, a separate validation cohort of over 90 different subjects was used. High-throughput TCR immunosequencing, statistical association of individual TCRs with disease status, and machine learning were combined to predict cytomegalovirus infection status. A later analysis re-analyzed previously published TCR beta repertoires from 660 or so donors and added high-resolution HLA genotyping to study TCR occurrence patterns. The later analysis used no new phenotypic data to find candidate immune exposures, relying instead on TCR beta sequences and their occurrence across donors. An earlier analysis of 587 of the donors used high-throughput TCR beta sequencing to judge whether each TCR beta V gene segment behaved as functional or pseudogenic. Alongside the repertoire data, information on donor age, sex, ethnicity and CMV serostatus was compiled. A later genetic analysis used genome-wide SNP genotypes for 398 of the 666 donors, treating that subset as a discovery cohort. Every discovery cohort repertoire had been produced on one sequencing platform. Both class I and class II loci were covered by HLA typing, at four-digit resolution. The number of donors typed differed by locus, with roughly 620-630 for A, B, C, DRB1 and DQB1, more than 500 for DQA1, 600 to 610 for DPA1, and some 440 for DPB1. Roughly five DR-DQ haplotypes were handled as single units for association and clustering because linkage in the cohort was strong. On average, around 230,000 unique TCR beta nucleotide sequences were sequenced per donor among 398 genotyped donors of the cohort, with 15% to 20% of those sequences being non-productive.

The library was built by means of the immunoSEQ multiplex PCR assay. A mixture of 60 forward primers for TCR Vbeta segments and 13 reverse primers for TCR Jbeta segments was used in the multiplex PCR. Amplification of the CDR3 region of rearranged TCR beta genes was performed with a multiplex PCR assay on genomic DNA. On the Illumina HiSeq System, the amplified TCR beta libraries were sequenced as 87-base-pair reads. Concerning the study's data processing: Across the 500 to 700 repertoires, a later analysis counted 80 million or so unique TCR beta chains, around 11 million of which were shared by at least two donors. A nearest-neighbor algorithm error-corrected the raw reads and collapsed the reads into unique sequences, merging closely related sequences to remove PCR and sequencing errors. CDR3 sequences were aligned to IMGT reference sequences to assign V, D and J gene segments. For a sequence to be retained, a match of at least six nucleotides was required to both a V gene segment and a J gene segment. Rearrangements were classified as productive when the CDR3 lacked stop codons and remained in frame with V and J, and all other rearrangements were classified as non-productive. Following IMGT convention, CDR3 was defined as the stretch from the second conserved V-encoded cysteine to the conserved J-encoded phenylalanine. The earlier analysis of 587 of the donors excluded sequences that lacked an unambiguous match to a single V gene segment. In an earlier analysis of some 590 of the donors, a V segment was called functional when productive rearrangements were above 56.7%, and segregating when the standard deviation between donors exceeded 5%. To diagnose cytomegalovirus status from the catalog of TCR beta chain sequences, a statistical classification framework was built. In a later analysis, V and J genes were assigned by comparing TCR nucleotide sequences against IMGT/GENE-DB human TR gene sequences. The TCRdist pipeline was used in a later analysis to assign CDR3 sequences and most-parsimonious VDJ recombination scenarios. In a later analysis, each TCR beta chain was defined by its CDR3 amino acid sequence together with its V-gene family, and reads lacking a unique V-gene family were excluded. As a way to deal with suspected cross-contamination and a sequencing artifact, a later analysis dropped roughly 600 nucleotide sequences that were highly shared and had low generation probability. In a later analysis, a clonal expansion index for each public chain was calculated from normalized within-repertoire ranks of inferred template counts. Generation probabilities in a later analysis came from a VDJ recombination model fitted to out-of-frame rearrangements, and those results were checked against IGoR. In a later analysis, hypergeometric tests were used to score TCR-TCR, TCR-HLA and TCR-CMV co-occurrence, with a repertoire-size bias correction applied to TCR pairs. To estimate false discovery rates, a later analysis permuted the HLA or CMV assignments 20 times. In a later analysis, co-occurring TCRs were grouped with DBSCAN, and TCRdist sequence similarity was added when clustering was performed within HLA-allele-positive subsets. Co-occurrence clustering excluded repertoires with fewer than 30,000 or more than 120,000 public chains, plus five with anomalous nucleotide sharing. TCRdb limited this immuneACCESS table to in-frame rearrangements with V and J called. A share of clones is missing; checked studies link under half to unresolved V genes, and the rest is unexplained. V, J and clone size were drawn from that table, and D and trimming were deduced from the DNA. The sample table records approximately 110,000 clones; 15% of these occur just once. Of the sample, 1.9% is held by the ten largest clones.

The cohort consisted of approximately 670 healthy bone marrow donors. At the time of sampling, every cohort member was nominally healthy, though immune exposures that went unrecorded were likely present. The donor tested CMV seronegative, placing the donor among the 350 to 400 seronegative members of the cohort. Each donor provided a peripheral blood sample, and peripheral blood mononuclear cells were used for TCR beta sequencing. Genomic DNA was extracted from the blood cell samples with the Qiagen DNeasy Blood Extraction Kit. Beyond this particular receptor, the publication reports: Across donors, most TCR sequences were observed very rarely, whereas some public TCRs were present in many individuals. Presence/absence analyses assumed roughly uniform sequencing depth across donors, an assumption that may not hold. The cohort was sequenced for TCR beta chains only, and without alpha or paired-chain data the features that could be detected were limited. Around 16 rarely observed V segments, including chromosome 9 orphons, were excluded from the earlier analysis of some 590 of the donors because counts were too low. A further reported finding was that TCR beta sequences accurately predicted the HLA-A and HLA-B alleles for most subjects in the first cohort. Because HLA typing was unavailable for some donors at each locus, only the typed subset was used in association tests. The sequencing pipeline was judged likely to have produced a cluster of highly shared sequence variants as a technical artifact. CMV serostatus was the only immune exposure information available for the cohort. A later analysis found that TCR association rates varied across HLA loci, with DRB1 alleles showing the most associated TCRs and HLA-C alleles the fewest. According to a later analysis, parvovirus B19, influenza, CMV and Epstein-Barr virus appeared linked to several top co-occurrence clusters. The classifier was reported to diagnose cytomegalovirus status with high specificity and sensitivity in both the original cohort and the validation cohort. Correlated functional status among segregating V segments might be attributable to linkage disequilibrium, but an unknown experimental factor could not be ruled out. The study listed around 160 TCR beta chains as associated with cytomegalovirus. At a false discovery rate of 0.05, a later analysis linked about 17,000 TCR beta sequences to specific HLA alleles. In vitro tests confirmed that a few of the cytomegalovirus-associated TCR beta chains recognize cytomegalovirus antigens. Strong co-occurrence of HLA alleles, especially DR and DQ, made assigning TCR associations to individual alleles difficult. A later analysis found that most CMV-associated TCR beta chains appeared HLA-restricted, with HLA associations seemingly driven largely by CMV exposure. In a later genetic analysis, fewer N-insertions in productive TCRs were reported among donors in an Asian-associated ancestry cluster than the roughly 700-donor mean. According to the authors, the approach could potentially be generalized to other disease states and immunological phenotypes. In a later genetic analysis, a missense DCLRE1C variant was associated with V-gene and J-gene trimming of TCR beta chains, and the association was replicated in an independent cohort. Compared with equally common non-associated chains, HLA-associated TCR beta chains in a later analysis were more clonally expanded and had lower generation probabilities. Broadly in line with IMGT annotations, most TCR beta V segments showed up in productive rearrangements about 87% or about 30% of the time in an earlier analysis of around 550 of the donors.

This clone was counted between two and nine times. What this receptor recognizes is not known. No base quality values were provided; no much bigger clone lies one nucleotide off. The sample comprised PBMCs. The TCR sequence derives from a woman younger than 35 in good health and CMV-seronegative.

The sequenced DNA is TGCAGCGTTGAAGACGGGGGACTAGCGGGAGGCTCTGGCACAGATACGCAGTATTTT. This yields the protein CSVEDGGLAGGSGTDTQYF. The chain employs TRBV29-1 and TRBJ2-3, and 15 bases in between align with TRBD2. The germline V gene sets CDR1 to SQVTM and CDR2 to ANQGSEA. Here V drops 0 bases and J drops 1 base, and the junction holds 8 bases not matched to any gene. The cysteine opens and the phenylalanine closes a CDR3 of 19 amino acids. Of the read, only the CDR3 DNA is kept; its 57 bases are in frame from base 1.